The 17 T cell receptor beta chains below all came from one sample that was sequenced in a study of T cell responses to AZD1222 COVID-19 vaccine. Clones were sequenced by immunoSEQ multiplex PCR, and TCRdb holds only the in-frame ones, with some missing. Here the sample spans 75,000 to 100,000 clones, just over 90% being singletons. This material consisted of peripheral blood, taken on day 0 of AZD1222 vaccination. All receptors come from an adult in good health.

This clone has a single count. The J gene is TRBJ1-2, the V gene TRBV6-5, with 9 bases identical to TRBD1. CDR1 MNHEY and CDR2 SVGAGI come from the germline V gene. After removal of 7 bases from V and 8 bases from J, the junction contained 11 bases not matched to a gene. The CDR3 is 14 amino acids. CDR3 amino acids: CASKSLTGGSGYTF. DNA for the CDR3: TGTGCCAGCAAGAGTTTGACAGGGGGTAGCGGCTACACCTTC.

V usage is TRBV27 and J usage is TRBJ1-1; D possibly corresponds to TRBD1 (5 bases). The CDR3 has 16 amino acids. CDR1 and CDR2 from the germline V gene are MNHEY and SMNVEV (reference sequence). With 2 bases removed from V and 11 bases from J, the gap between germline ends came to 24 bases. CDR3 sequence (DNA): TGTGCCAGCAGTTTAAGTGGGGGGAACTTTTTTGGCGTGGCTTTCTTT. Translated: CASSLSGGNFFGVAFF.

The J gene is TRBJ1-6, the V gene TRBV30, with 9 bases that match TRBD1. In germline, CDR1 is GTSNPN, CDR2 SVGIG (reference sequence). V lost 1 base, J lost 7 bases, and 2 bases stayed unmatched. The CDR3 length is 14 residues. The CDR3 here is CAWSGGQGNSPLHF. The CDR3 bases are TGTGCCTGGAGTGGGGGACAGGGAAATTCACCCCTCCACTTT.

Turning to this clone: Compared with germline, one end of the junction differs, possibly owing to a read error. The CDR3 DNA reads as TGTGCCAGTAGTCCCCAGGGTCAAGGGACCCAGTACTTC. This gives the protein CASSPQGQGTQYF. The chain is built from TRBV19 and TRBJ2-5; D possibly corresponds to TRBD1 (5 bases). The CDR3 spans 13 residues. Germline V lookup: CDR1 LNHDA, CDR2 SQIVND (reference sequence).

The chain recombines TRBV27 with TRBJ2-1, with D perhaps given as TRBD1 or TRBD2 (6 bases each). The V end was cut by 4 bases, the J end by 0 bases, with 22 bases between. CDR1 is MNHEY and CDR2 is SMNVEV in the germline V gene (reference sequence). The CDR3 extends over 19 amino acids. The CDR3 nucleotides read TGTGCCAGCAGTTCACGGAGGGGGGCGGGTCAGGGCTCCTACAATGAGCAGTTCTTC. The encoded protein is CASSSRRGAGQGSYNEQFF.

The chain recombines TRBV28 with TRBJ2-3; TRBD2 matches 9 bases. Germline loops: CDR1 MDHEN, CDR2 SYDVKM. The CDR3 loop spans 14 amino acids. V was clipped by 6 bases and J by 3 bases; unmatched bases: 4. The CDR3 loop is CASRISGSTDTQYF. The CDR3 region has the DNA TGTGCCAGCAGAATTAGCGGGAGTACAGATACGCAGTATTTT. The full variable domain, its missing parts supplied by reference TRBV28 and TRBJ2-3, is DVKVTQSSRYLVKRTGEKVFLECVQDMDHENMFWYRQDPGLGLRLIYFSYDVKMKEKGDIPEGYSVSREKKERFSLILESASTNQTSMYLCASRISGSTDTQYFGPGTRLTVL.

Of note for this clone: Within the sample, other DNA sequences also encode this same CDR3. The CDR3 region has the DNA TGTGCCAGCTCACCGCGGGGCAATGAAAAACTGTTTTTT. This sequence encodes CASSPRGNEKLFF. The chain carries TRBV18 and TRBJ1-4, with a possible D match to TRBD1 (5 bases). Germline lookup yields CDR1 KGHSH and CDR2 LQKENI. This CDR3 is built from 13 residues. Trimming cost V 3 bases and J 5 bases, with 7 bases left between them.

The chain carries TRBV5-1 and TRBJ1-6; D remains unclear. Germline lookup yields CDR1 SGHRS and CDR2 YFSETQ. V was cut by 4 bases and J by 7 bases, with 9 bases left in between. The CDR3 extends over 13 amino acids. CDR3 sequence: CASSPDRNSPLHF. The CDR3 DNA is TGCGCCAGCAGCCCGGACCGCAATTCACCCCTCCACTTT.

This clone was seen more than once but under ten times. The rearrangement uses TRBV9 and TRBJ2-2; the D is unclear. CDR1 and CDR2 from the germline V gene are SGDLS and YYNGEE. Trimming removed 2 bases from V and 0 bases from J, with 8 bases in between. The CDR3 runs to 15 residues. The CDR3 loop is CASSVSVANTGELFF. The DNA for the CDR3 is TGTGCCAGCAGCGTTTCAGTCGCGAACACCGGGGAGCTGTTTTTT.

This chain connects TRBV6-1 to TRBJ2-7; tentatively, D is TRBD2 (5 bases). The CDR3 runs 15 residues. Per the germline V gene, CDR1 is MNHNS and CDR2 is SASEGT. V was shortened by 2 bases and J by 5 bases, with 16 bases between the two germline ends. The CDR3 coding sequence is TGTGCCAGCAGTGAATCGGGGAACGTCTATAACGAGCAGTACTTC. It is translated as CASSESGNVYNEQYF.

V and J are TRBV7-8 and TRBJ2-2; the D call may be TRBD1 or TRBD2 (5 bases each). V lost 0 bases, J lost 6 bases, and 17 bases lay in between. The CDR3 consists of 17 residues. Germline-derived CDR1 and CDR2 are SGHVS and FQNEAQ. The CDR3 spells CASSLAGAGRTSGELFF. The CDR3 bases are TGTGCCAGCAGCTTAGCAGGGGCGGGTAGAACCTCCGGGGAGCTGTTTTTT.

The chain recombines TRBV4-1 with TRBJ1-5, with no clear D. Germline V lookup: CDR1 MGHRA, CDR2 YSYEKL. The CDR3 length is 17 residues. The germline V and J ends were trimmed by 1 base and 0 bases, with 13 bases remaining between them. The CDR3 nucleotides are TGCGCCAGCAGCCAAGGGGCACTCACTCTTAGCAATCAGCCCCAGCATTTT. Residues: CASSQGALTLSNQPQHF.

The CDR3 DNA follows: TGTGCCAGCAGTTTCGGACCGTACGGGGAGCTGTTTTTT. Translating gives CASSFGPYGELFF. V and J are TRBV27 and TRBJ2-2, with D uncertain. V lost 3 bases and J 7 bases, leaving 9 bases between the germline ends. This CDR3 contains 13 residues. From germline, CDR1 is MNHEY and CDR2 SMNVEV (reference sequence).

The chain couples TRBV19 to TRBJ2-2; no definite D call. The CDR3 is made up of 14 amino acids. Germline CDR1 reads LNHDA; CDR2 reads SQIVND (reference sequence). Trimming stripped 8 bases from V and 1 base from J, with 11 bases between. This CDR3 is CASRRLLNTGELFF. CDR3 in DNA: TGTGCCAGTCGTAGACTGTTGAACACCGGGGAGCTGTTTTTT.

DNA for the CDR3: TGTGCCAGCAGCTCTACCGTCGGGCAGCCCCAGCATTTT. Residues: CASSSTVGQPQHF. The V call is TRBV7-3, the J call TRBJ1-5; D is uncertain. CDR1 and CDR2 from the germline V gene are SGHTA and FQGTGA. Trimming took off 4 bases at V and 7 bases at J, with 11 bases between the two ends. This CDR3 has 13 residues.

This clone came up once. The chain has TRBV5-1 and TRBJ1-2, with D tentatively TRBD1 (5 bases). Germline V gives CDR1 SGHRS, CDR2 YFSETQ. CDR3 length equals 15 residues. V was cut by 4 bases and J by 4 bases, with 17 bases left in between. The CDR3 DNA reads TGCGCCAGCAGCCCAGCTCCGGGACGGGGCTATGGCTACACCTTC. Amino acids: CASSPAPGRGYGYTF.

The chain has TRBV3-1 (or the pseudogene TRBV3-2) and TRBJ1-5; no clear D. Per the germline V gene, CDR1 is LGHDT and CDR2 is YNNKEL (reference sequence). The V and J ends lost 1 base and 2 bases respectively, with 15 bases between them. The CDR3 totals 17 residues. The CDR3 region has the DNA TGTGCCAGCAGCCAAGGAAAAGGAGGGTCAGGCAATCAGCCCCAGCATTTT. Amino acids: CASSQGKGGSGNQPQHF.